The present entry profiles one T cell receptor beta chain with its context. The V gene lost 6 bases and the J gene lost 2 bases, with 11 bases spanning the gap. This CDR3 is 15 amino acids long. The germline V gene encodes CDR1 SNHLY and CDR2 FYNNEI. The data were obtained in a study of blood T cell repertoires in COVID-19. Overall study: PBMCs, B-cell-depleted T cells, or T cells provided the cDNA or gDNA that made up the material.

Only in-frame clones appear in the TCRdb table, and some are missing; sequencing was by immunoSEQ multiplex PCR. The sample consists of about 220,000 clones, 86% of them appearing once. The receptor's source is a woman aged 30 to 39 who had recovered from COVID-19. The specimen sequenced was peripheral blood. The chain links TRBV2 to TRBJ2-6; possibly TRBD1 for D (6 bases). CDR3 region: CASRETGTGANVLTF. The CDR3 nucleotides read TGTGCCAGCAGAGAAACAGGGACTGGGGCCAACGTCCTGACTTTC.